The T cell receptor (beta chain) under discussion was sequenced for a study of cutaneous CD30+ T cell lymphoproliferative disorder and hepatitis E (dated by TCRdb to the late 2010s). This clone was observed once. What this receptor recognizes is not known. No clone much larger than this one lies a single base away; base qualities are absent. Libraries were built with the immunoSEQ multiplex PCR assay. Not all clones reach the TCRdb copy of this immuneACCESS table, which keeps in-frame sequences only. Checked studies attribute under half of the gap to unresolved V genes and leave the rest unexplained. The sample has several thousand clones on record, roughly 74% of them singletons. In total, the top ten clones hold approximately 1% of the sample. The source is a human donor with a cutaneous T cell lymphoproliferative disorder associated with hepatitis E virus. The sequenced sample consisted of blood.

In nucleotides, the sequence is TGTGCCAGCACCGTTACGAGGACAGCTTCTTACAATGAGCAGTTCTTC. This sequence encodes CASTVTRTASYNEQFF. The rearranged segments are TRBV6-6 and TRBJ2-1; TRBD1 is perhaps the D gene, given 6 matching bases. Taken from the germline V gene (reference sequence), the CDR1 and CDR2 loops are MNHNY and SVGAGI. The CDR3 runs 16 amino acids, cysteine and phenylalanine included. Only the CDR3 part of the read is kept: 48 bases, read in frame from the first base. V and J are truncated by 7 bases and 4 bases respectively, leaving an intervening sequence of 20 bases.